This is a list of T cell receptor beta chains from one sample in a study of blood T cell repertoires in COVID-19. Produced via immunoSEQ multiplex PCR; TCRdb's table is partial and in-frame only. The data show hundreds of thousands of clones, around 86% seen once. Sequenced input: peripheral blood. These TCRs come from a man aged 65 to 85 with acute or convalescent COVID-19. Each CDR3 is given with its conserved first and last residue. D genes are given only for firm matches. Rows give clone size only sometimes, using once, few, many, or a class for an expanded clone.

V	J	D	size	CDR3	DNA
TRBV10-3	TRBJ2-1	-	-	CAISFAGNEQFF	TGTGCCATCAGTTTCGCGGGGAATGAGCAGTTCTTC
TRBV5-1	TRBJ2-3	-	-	CASSLGGTENTQYF	TGCGCCAGCAGCTTGGGAGGGACTGAAAATACGCAGTATTTT
TRBV5-5	TRBJ2-1	TRBD2	-	CASSLVGLAAVEQFF	TGTGCCAGCAGCTTGGTTGGGCTAGCGGCTGTTGAGCAGTTCTTC
TRBV9	TRBJ2-2	TRBD2	-	CASSVVSGGLTGELFF	TGTGCCAGCAGCGTAGTTAGCGGGGGACTCACCGGGGAGCTGTTTTTT
TRBV28	TRBJ2-5	TRBD1	-	CASSPSPGQGRETQYF	TGTGCCAGCAGTCCCTCTCCGGGACAGGGACGGGAGACCCAGTACTTC
TRBV19	TRBJ2-6	-	-	CASSIRQGSVKINVLTF	TGTGCCAGTAGTATCAGGCAGGGGTCTGTCAAAATCAACGTCCTGACTTTC
TRBV28	TRBJ2-7	-	-	CASRVGGPGPYEQYF	TGTGCCAGCCGGGTAGGCGGTCCAGGGCCCTACGAGCAGTACTTC
TRBV12-3/TRBV12-4	TRBJ1-3	-	-	CASSLRELITIYF	TGTGCCAGCAGTTTAAGAGAGCTTATCACCATATATTTT
TRBV7-2	TRBJ2-5	-	-	CASSFGLQETQYF	TGTGCCAGCAGCTTTGGACTGCAAGAGACCCAGTACTTC
TRBV7-2	TRBJ1-2	-	-	CASSLGSEHGYTF	TGTGCCAGCAGCTTAGGCTCAGAACATGGCTACACCTTC
TRBV19	TRBJ2-1	TRBD1	-	CASSMGGDRGHNEQFF	TGTGCCAGTAGTATGGGGGGGGACAGGGGCCACAATGAGCAGTTCTTC
TRBV7-9	TRBJ1-5	TRBD1	few	CASGPGGSPNQPQHF	TGTGCCAGTGGACCAGGGGGATCCCCCAATCAGCCCCAGCATTTT
TRBV19	TRBJ2-7	-	-	CASSSLFYEQYF	TGTGCCAGTAGTAGTCTGTTCTACGAGCAGTACTTC
TRBV19	TRBJ1-2	-	-	CASSIDLTGRYGYTF	TGTGCCAGTAGTATAGATCTGACAGGTCGCTATGGCTACACCTTC
TRBV2	TRBJ2-1	-	once	CASKLQGNEQFF	TGTGCCAGCAAGTTACAGGGAAATGAGCAGTTCTTC
TRBV21-1	TRBJ2-1	-	-	CASSSRGDGRRRNEQFF	TGTGCCAGCAGCAGCAGGGGAGACGGGAGGCGACGCAATGAGCAGTTCTTC
TRBV5-4	TRBJ1-6	-	-	CASSPQGNNSPLHF	TGTGCCAGCAGCCCCCAGGGAAATAATTCACCCCTCCACTTT
TRBV18	TRBJ1-2	TRBD1	-	CASSTTTGDYGYTF	TGTGCCAGCTCGACTACGACAGGGGACTATGGCTACACCTTC
TRBV5-1	TRBJ1-1	-	-	CASSFQLQGTEAFF	TGCGCCAGCAGCTTCCAGTTGCAGGGAACTGAAGCTTTCTTT
TRBV9	TRBJ2-2	TRBD1	-	CASSASGTGRTGELFF	TGTGCCAGCAGCGCCTCCGGGACAGGGAGGACCGGGGAGCTGTTTTTT
TRBV5-1	TRBJ1-3	TRBD1	-	CASSLDRGSAGNTIYF	TGCGCCAGCAGCTTGGACAGGGGGTCAGCAGGAAACACCATATATTTT
TRBV11-1	TRBJ1-1	TRBD1	once	CASSPGQGGRNTEAFF	TGTGCCAGCAGCCCGGGACAGGGAGGACGGAACACTGAAGCTTTCTTT
TRBV28	TRBJ1-5	TRBD1	-	CASSQGGSNQPQHF	TGTGCCAGCAGCCAGGGGGGAAGCAATCAGCCCCAGCATTTT
TRBV7-8	TRBJ1-1	TRBD1	-	CASSPGTGWTEAFF	TGTGCCAGCAGCCCGGGGACAGGATGGACTGAAGCTTTCTTT
TRBV19	TRBJ2-1	TRBD1	-	CASSIRMGQHTNEQFF	TGTGCCAGTAGTATTCGGATGGGACAGCATACCAATGAGCAGTTCTTC
TRBV9	TRBJ2-3	TRBD2	once	CASGAGGRGDTQYF	TGTGCCAGCGGAGCGGGGGGGCGCGGGGATACGCAGTATTTT
TRBV5-4	TRBJ1-4	TRBD1	-	CASSLRTGGNEKLFF	TGTGCCAGCAGCCTCCGGACAGGTGGTAATGAAAAACTGTTTTTT
TRBV9	TRBJ1-6	-	-	CASPHGGNSPLHF	TGTGCCAGCCCACATGGAGGAAATTCACCCCTCCACTTT
TRBV5-1	TRBJ1-2	-	-	CASSETSLTGSYGYTF	TGCGCCAGCAGCGAAACTTCTTTGACAGGTTCCTATGGCTACACCTTC